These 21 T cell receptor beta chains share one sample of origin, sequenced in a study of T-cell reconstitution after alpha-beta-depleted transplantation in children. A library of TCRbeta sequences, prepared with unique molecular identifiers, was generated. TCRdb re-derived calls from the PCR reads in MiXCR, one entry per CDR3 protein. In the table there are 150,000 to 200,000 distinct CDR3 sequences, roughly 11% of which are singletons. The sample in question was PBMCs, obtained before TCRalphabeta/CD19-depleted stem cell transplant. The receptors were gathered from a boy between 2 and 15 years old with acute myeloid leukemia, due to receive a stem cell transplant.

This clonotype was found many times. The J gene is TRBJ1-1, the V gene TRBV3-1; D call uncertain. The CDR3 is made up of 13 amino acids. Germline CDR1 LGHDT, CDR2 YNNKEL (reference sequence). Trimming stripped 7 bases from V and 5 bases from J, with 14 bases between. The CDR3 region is CASNRGIGTEAFF. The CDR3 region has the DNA TGTGCCAGCAACAGAGGCATAGGTACTGAAGCTTTCTTT.

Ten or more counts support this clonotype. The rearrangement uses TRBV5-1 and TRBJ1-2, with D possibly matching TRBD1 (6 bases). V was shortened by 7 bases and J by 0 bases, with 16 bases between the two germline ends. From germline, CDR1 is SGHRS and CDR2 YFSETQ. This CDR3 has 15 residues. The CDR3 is CASSEGGSSNYGYTF. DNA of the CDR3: TGCGCCAGCTCCGAAGGGGGGTCTTCTAACTATGGCTACACCTTC.

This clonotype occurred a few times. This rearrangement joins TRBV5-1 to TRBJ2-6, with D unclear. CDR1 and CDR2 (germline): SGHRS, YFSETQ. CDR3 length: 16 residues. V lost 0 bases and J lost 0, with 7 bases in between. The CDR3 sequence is CASSLGGTSGANVLTF. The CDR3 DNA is TGCGCCAGCAGCTTGGGGGGTACCTCTGGGGCCAACGTCCTGACTTTC. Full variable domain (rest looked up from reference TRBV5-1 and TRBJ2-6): KAGVTQTPRYLIKTRGQQVTLSCSPISGHRSVSWYQQTPGQGLQFLFEYFSETQRNKGNFPGRFSGRQFSNSRSEMNVSTLELGDSALYLCASSLGGTSGANVLTFGAGSRLTVL.

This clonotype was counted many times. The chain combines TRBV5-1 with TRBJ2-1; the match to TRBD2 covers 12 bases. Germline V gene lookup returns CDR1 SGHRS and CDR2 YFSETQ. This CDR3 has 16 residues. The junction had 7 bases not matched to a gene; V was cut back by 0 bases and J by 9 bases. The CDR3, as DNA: TGCGCCAGCAGCTTGGCCCTAGCGGGAGGGCCGGGTGAGCAGTTCTTC. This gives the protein CASSLALAGGPGEQFF. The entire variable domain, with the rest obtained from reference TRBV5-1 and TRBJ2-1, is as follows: KAGVTQTPRYLIKTRGQQVTLSCSPISGHRSVSWYQQTPGQGLQFLFEYFSETQRNKGNFPGRFSGRQFSNSRSEMNVSTLELGDSALYLCASSLALAGGPGEQFFGPGTRLTVL.

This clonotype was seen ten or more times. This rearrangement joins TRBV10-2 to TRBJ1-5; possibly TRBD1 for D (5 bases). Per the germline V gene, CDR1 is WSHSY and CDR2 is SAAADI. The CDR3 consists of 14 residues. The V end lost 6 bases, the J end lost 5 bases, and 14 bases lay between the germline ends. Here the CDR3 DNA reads TGCGCCAGCAGGCAGGGAGGAGGAGATCAGCCCCAGCATTTT. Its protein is CASRQGGGDQPQHF.

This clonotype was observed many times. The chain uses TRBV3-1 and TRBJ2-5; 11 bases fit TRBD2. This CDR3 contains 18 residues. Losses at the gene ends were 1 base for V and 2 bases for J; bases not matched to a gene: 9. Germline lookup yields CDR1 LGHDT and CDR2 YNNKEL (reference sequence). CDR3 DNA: TGTGCCAGCAGCCAAGTTCTAGCGGGGGGCCTGGAGCAAGAGACCCAGTACTTC. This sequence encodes CASSQVLAGGLEQETQYF.

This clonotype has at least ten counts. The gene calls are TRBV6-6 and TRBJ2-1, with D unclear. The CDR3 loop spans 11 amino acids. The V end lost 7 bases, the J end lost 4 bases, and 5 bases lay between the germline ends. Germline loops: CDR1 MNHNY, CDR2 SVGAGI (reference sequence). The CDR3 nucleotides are TGTGCCAGCACAGATTACAATGAGCAGTTCTTC. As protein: CASTDYNEQFF.

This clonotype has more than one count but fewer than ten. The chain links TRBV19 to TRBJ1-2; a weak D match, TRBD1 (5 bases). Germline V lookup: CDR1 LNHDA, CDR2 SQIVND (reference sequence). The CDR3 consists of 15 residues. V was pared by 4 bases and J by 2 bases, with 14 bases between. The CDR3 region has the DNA TGTGCCAGTAGTAGCATCGGACACAGCAACTATGGCTACACCTTC. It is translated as CASSSIGHSNYGYTF. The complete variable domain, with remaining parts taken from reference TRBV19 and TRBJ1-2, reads DGGITQSPKYLFRKEGQNVTLSCEQNLNHDAMYWYRQDPGQGLRLIYYSQIVNDFQKGDIAEGYSVSREKKESFPLTVTSAQKNPTAFYLCASSSIGHSNYGYTFGSGTRLTVV.

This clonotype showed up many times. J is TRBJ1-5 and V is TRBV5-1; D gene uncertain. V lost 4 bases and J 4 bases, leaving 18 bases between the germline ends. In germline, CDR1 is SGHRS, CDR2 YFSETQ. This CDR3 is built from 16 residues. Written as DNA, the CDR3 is TGCGCCAGCAGCAAGGACGGCCCCGGTAGTAATCAGCCCCAGCATTTT. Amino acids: CASSKDGPGSNQPQHF.

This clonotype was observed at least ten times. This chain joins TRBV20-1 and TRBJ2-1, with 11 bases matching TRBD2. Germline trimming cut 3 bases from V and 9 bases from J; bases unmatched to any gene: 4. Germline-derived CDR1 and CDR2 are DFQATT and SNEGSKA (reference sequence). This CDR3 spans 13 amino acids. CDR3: CSARGTSGREQFF. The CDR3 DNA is TGCAGTGCTAGGGGGACTAGCGGACGTGAGCAGTTCTTC.

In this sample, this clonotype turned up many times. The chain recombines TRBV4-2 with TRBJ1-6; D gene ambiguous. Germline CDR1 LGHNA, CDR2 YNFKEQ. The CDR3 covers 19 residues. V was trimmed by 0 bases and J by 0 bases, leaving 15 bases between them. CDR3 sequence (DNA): TGTGCCAGCAGCCAAGACCCCATCGGCCCGAGCTCCTATAATTCACCCCTCCACTTT. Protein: CASSQDPIGPSSYNSPLHF.

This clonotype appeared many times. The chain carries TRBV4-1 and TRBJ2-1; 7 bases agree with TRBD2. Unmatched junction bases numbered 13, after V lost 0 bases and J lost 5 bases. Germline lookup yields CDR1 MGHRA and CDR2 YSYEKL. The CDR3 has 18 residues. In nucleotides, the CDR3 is TGCGCCAGCAGCCAAGATGAGGTTCGTGCGGGGGAGAACAATGAGCAGTTCTTC. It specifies CASSQDEVRAGENNEQFF.

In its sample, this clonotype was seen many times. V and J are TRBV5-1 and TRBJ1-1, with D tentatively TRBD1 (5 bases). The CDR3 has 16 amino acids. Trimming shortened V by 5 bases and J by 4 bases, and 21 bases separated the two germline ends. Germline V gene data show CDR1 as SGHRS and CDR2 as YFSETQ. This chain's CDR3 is CASSPPAQAGGTEAFF. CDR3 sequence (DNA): TGCGCCAGCAGTCCACCGGCCCAGGCTGGGGGCACTGAAGCTTTCTTT.

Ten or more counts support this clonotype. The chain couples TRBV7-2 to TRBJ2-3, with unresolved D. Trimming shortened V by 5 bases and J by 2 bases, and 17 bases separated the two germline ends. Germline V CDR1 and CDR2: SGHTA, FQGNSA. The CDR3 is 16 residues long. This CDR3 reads CASSPSGGRPTDTQYF. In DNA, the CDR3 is TGTGCCAGCAGCCCCTCGGGCGGTCGCCCCACAGATACGCAGTATTTT.

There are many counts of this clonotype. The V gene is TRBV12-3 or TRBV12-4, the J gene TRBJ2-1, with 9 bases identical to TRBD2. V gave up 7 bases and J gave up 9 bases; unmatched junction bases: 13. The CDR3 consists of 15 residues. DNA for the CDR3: TGTGCCAGCACCCCAGAGGCTAGCGGGGTAGGTGAGCAGTTCTTC. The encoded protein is CASTPEASGVGEQFF.

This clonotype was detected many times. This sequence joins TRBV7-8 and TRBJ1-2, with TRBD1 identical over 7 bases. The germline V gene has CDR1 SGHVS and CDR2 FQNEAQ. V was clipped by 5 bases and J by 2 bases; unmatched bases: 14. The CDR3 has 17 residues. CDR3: CASSPHEWDSYNYGYTF. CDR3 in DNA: TGTGCCAGCAGCCCCCATGAATGGGACAGCTACAACTATGGCTACACCTTC.

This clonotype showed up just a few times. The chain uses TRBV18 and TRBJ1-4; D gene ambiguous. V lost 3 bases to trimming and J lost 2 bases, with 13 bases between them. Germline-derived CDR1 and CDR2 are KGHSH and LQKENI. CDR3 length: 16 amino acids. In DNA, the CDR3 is TGTGCCAGCTCACCGTCGGGGATGTTGACTAATGAAAAACTGTTTTTT. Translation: CASSPSGMLTNEKLFF.

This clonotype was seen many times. The CDR3 DNA is TGTGCCAGCAGCCCCCTGACGGGGGCAGCTGGGGCCAACGTCCTGACTTTC. Translated: CASSPLTGAAGANVLTF. The chain couples TRBV7-3 to TRBJ2-6, with D perhaps matching TRBD1 or TRBD2 (6 bases each). Germline V gene lookup returns CDR1 SGHTA and CDR2 FQGTGA. The CDR3 is made up of 17 amino acids. The germline V and J ends were trimmed by 5 bases and 2 bases, with 16 bases remaining between them. Combining the CDR3 with reference TRBV7-3 and TRBJ2-6 gives the whole variable domain GAGVSQTPSNKVTEKGKYVELRCDPISGHTALYWYRQSLGQGPEFLIYFQGTGAADDSGLPNDRFFAVRPEGSVSTLKIQRTERGDSAVYLCASSPLTGAAGANVLTFGAGSRLTVL.

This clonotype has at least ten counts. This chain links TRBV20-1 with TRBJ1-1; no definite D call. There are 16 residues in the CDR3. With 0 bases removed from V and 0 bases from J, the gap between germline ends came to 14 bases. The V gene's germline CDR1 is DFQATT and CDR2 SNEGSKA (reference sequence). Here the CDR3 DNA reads TGCAGTGCTAGAGATCTGGCCAGGCGGATGAACACTGAAGCTTTCTTT. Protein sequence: CSARDLARRMNTEAFF.

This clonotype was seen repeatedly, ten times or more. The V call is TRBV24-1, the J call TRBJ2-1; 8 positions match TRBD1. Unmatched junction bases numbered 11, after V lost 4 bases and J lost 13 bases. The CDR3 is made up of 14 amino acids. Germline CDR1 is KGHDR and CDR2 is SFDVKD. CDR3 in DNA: TGTGCCACCAGTGACCACACTACGGGACAGGCCCAGTTCTTC. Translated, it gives CATSDHTTGQAQFF.

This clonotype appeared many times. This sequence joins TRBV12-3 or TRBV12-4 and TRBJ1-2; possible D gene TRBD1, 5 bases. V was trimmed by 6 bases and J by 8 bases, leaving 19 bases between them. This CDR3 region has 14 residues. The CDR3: CASSLGTSKMGYTF. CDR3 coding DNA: TGTGCCAGCAGCCTCGGGACTTCTAAGATGGGCTACACCTTC.